These 25 T cell receptor beta chains were sequenced from one sample in a study of graft-versus-host responses after intestinal transplantation. Clones were read by immunoSEQ multiplex PCR, and TCRdb kept only the in-frame ones, dropping some. The repertoire has tens of thousands of clones, 70% to 85% of them found once; the top ten carry approximately 0.46%. Their antigens are not known. The material sequenced was unstimulated CD4+ T cells sorted from spleen or lymph node cells, taken before transplant. These receptors were obtained from a human donor who was the organ donor for an intestinal transplant.

The V gene is TRBV6-6, the J gene TRBJ2-7, with 12 bases matching TRBD1. With 2 bases clipped from V and 6 bases from J, the junction kept 2 bases outside the gene matches. CDR1 MNHNY and CDR2 SVGAGI come from the germline V gene (reference sequence). The CDR3 is 14 residues long. The CDR3 DNA reads as TGTGCCAGCAGTTACCGGGACAGGGGGCGCGAGCAGTACTTC. It is translated as CASSYRDRGREQYF.

This rearrangement joins TRBV4-1 to TRBJ2-1, with D maybe TRBD2 (5 bases). The CDR3 is 15 residues long. The V gene's germline CDR1 is MGHRA and CDR2 YSYEKL. Trimming stripped 1 base from V and 4 bases from J, with 11 bases between. The chain's CDR3 is CASSQASRDYNEQFF. For the CDR3, the DNA is TGCGCCAGCAGCCAAGCTAGCCGAGATTACAATGAGCAGTTCTTC.

This chain uses TRBV6-6 with TRBJ2-3; D is perhaps TRBD1 or TRBD2 (5 bases each). The CDR3 is 12 amino acids. V dropped 5 bases and J dropped 6 bases, with 9 bases sitting between them. The germline gives CDR1 MNHNY, CDR2 SVGAGI (reference sequence). DNA for the CDR3: TGTGCCAGCAGTGGGGGAACTGATACGCAGTATTTT. This codes for CASSGGTDTQYF.

In nucleotides, the CDR3 is TGTGCCAGTAGTCCAGGGTCCCCTCAAAATTCACCCCTCCACTTT. Its protein product is CASSPGSPQNSPLHF. This rearrangement joins TRBV19 to TRBJ1-6; tentative D call: TRBD1 (5 bases). Germline V gives CDR1 LNHDA, CDR2 SQIVND (reference sequence). The CDR3 contains 15 residues. V was pared by 5 bases and J by 7 bases, with 15 bases between.

The chain couples TRBV5-1 to TRBJ2-3; 7 nucleotides match TRBD2. Germline CDR1 is SGHRS and CDR2 is YFSETQ. The CDR3 totals 20 residues. Trimming at V came to 5 bases and at J to 0 bases, leaving 21 bases not matched to a gene. CDR3 protein: CASSRPSSGPLPGSTDTQYF. As DNA, the CDR3 is TGCGCCAGCAGTCGACCTTCTAGCGGCCCGCTCCCCGGTAGCACAGATACGCAGTATTTT.

V and J are TRBV6-6 and TRBJ1-1; no firm D call. Germline CDR1 MNHNY, CDR2 SVGAGI (reference sequence). There are 13 residues in the CDR3. The V gene lost 2 bases and the J gene lost 0 bases, with 4 bases spanning the gap. The chain's CDR3 is CASSYKMNTEAFF. The CDR3 DNA reads TGTGCCAGCAGTTACAAAATGAACACTGAAGCTTTCTTT.

The V gene is TRBV10-3, the J gene TRBJ2-7; D possibly corresponds to TRBD1 (6 bases). Germline V gene lookup returns CDR1 ENHRY and CDR2 SYGVKD. The CDR3 runs to 14 residues. Trimming removed 4 bases from V and 1 base from J, with 11 bases in between. CDR3 DNA: TGTGCCATCAGTGCTAAAACAGGGTCCTACGAGCAGTACTTC. Protein product: CAISAKTGSYEQYF.

The chain employs TRBV21-1 and TRBJ1-6; the D call in the table, TRBD1, was not verified against the DNA. TRBV21-1 counts as a pseudogene. This CDR3 region has 19 residues. CDR3 protein: CASSKEVDRANSYNSPLHF. The CDR3 bases are TGTGCCAGCAGCAAAGAGGTGGACAGGGCTAACTCCTATAATTCACCCCTCCACTTT.

This chain joins TRBV19 and TRBJ2-3; the match to TRBD2 covers 10 bases. The CDR3 runs 21 residues. V trimming: 2 bases; J trimming: 0 bases; junction bases outside the gene matches: 17. Germline values: CDR1 LNHDA, CDR2 SQIVND (reference sequence). This CDR3 reads CASSIRWVLGGLADSTDTQYF. CDR3 bases: TGTGCCAGTAGTATAAGGTGGGTTCTAGGAGGACTAGCGGATAGCACAGATACGCAGTATTTT.

This chain joins TRBV27 and TRBJ1-3, with D tentatively TRBD1 (5 bases). Looked up from germline, CDR1 is MNHEY and CDR2 is SMNVEV (reference sequence). Trimming cost V 5 bases and J 2 bases, with 16 bases left between them. This CDR3 region has 16 residues. In DNA form, the CDR3 reads TGTGCCAGCAGTCCAAGAGGGGTGATGGCTGGAAACACCATATATTTT. It is translated as CASSPRGVMAGNTIYF.

V usage is TRBV4-1 and J usage is TRBJ1-2; the D gene is possibly TRBD1 (5 bases). This CDR3 contains 15 residues. From germline, CDR1 is MGHRA and CDR2 YSYEKL. V lost 1 base and J lost 1, with 10 bases in between. CDR3 residues: CASSQGGQGNYGYTF. Written as DNA, the CDR3 is TGCGCCAGCAGCCAAGGGGGTCAGGGTAACTATGGCTACACCTTC.

The CDR3 reads CASSLSDRSEAFF. As DNA, the CDR3 is TGTGCCAGCAGCTTGTCCGACAGAAGCGAAGCTTTCTTT. The V call is TRBV5-5, the J call TRBJ1-1; a possible D gene is TRBD1 (5 bases). CDR1 and CDR2 (germline): SGHKS, YYEKEE (reference sequence). Trimming took off 1 base at V and 8 bases at J, with 12 bases between the two ends. This CDR3 spans 13 amino acids.

This chain joins TRBV11-2 and TRBJ2-7, with a tentative D call TRBD2 (5 bases). CDR1 and CDR2 from the germline V gene are SGHAT and FQNNGV. The CDR3 loop spans 15 amino acids. V shed 4 bases and J shed 4 bases, with 17 bases lying between them. For the CDR3, the DNA is TGTGCCAGCAGCTATCTCGGGGTTGGGCGGTACGAGCAGTACTTC. Residues: CASSYLGVGRYEQYF.

The chain is built from TRBV7-9 and TRBJ1-4, with 8 bases fitting TRBD1. Unmatched junction bases numbered 2, after V lost 5 bases and J lost 0 bases. The CDR3 spans 15 residues. The germline V gene has CDR1 SEHNR and CDR2 FQNEAQ (reference sequence). The CDR3 sequence: CASSGQGATNEKLFF. The DNA of the CDR3 is TGTGCCAGCAGCGGACAGGGTGCAACTAATGAAAAACTGTTTTTT.

The V gene is TRBV4-1, the J gene TRBJ2-3; weak D call: TRBD1 (5 bases). This CDR3 spans 16 amino acids. Germline V gene data show CDR1 as MGHRA and CDR2 as YSYEKL. Trimming stripped 0 bases from V and 1 base from J, with 11 bases between. CDR3: CASSQDQGWGTDTQYF. Here the CDR3 DNA reads TGCGCCAGCAGCCAAGATCAGGGATGGGGCACAGATACGCAGTATTTT.

V gene TRBV10-1 combines with J gene TRBJ2-1; D is unclear. CDR3 length equals 15 residues. V was shortened by 2 bases and J by 0 bases, with 8 bases between the two germline ends. CDR1 is WNHNN, CDR2 SYGVQD, per germline (reference sequence). The CDR3 region has the DNA TGCGCCAGCAGTGAGGGCTCGAGCTCCTACAATGAGCAGTTCTTC. This encodes CASSEGSSSYNEQFF.

The chain is built from TRBV6-5 and TRBJ2-7; D may be TRBD2 (5 bases). The CDR3 sequence is 14 residues long. Trimming shortened V by 0 bases and J by 3 bases, and 9 bases separated the two germline ends. Germline V gene sequence: CDR1 MNHEY, CDR2 SVGAGI. CDR3 in amino acids: CASSYSMGSYEQYF. The CDR3 DNA is TGTGCCAGCAGTTACTCGATGGGGAGCTACGAGCAGTACTTC.

The chain carries TRBV15 and TRBJ2-7; D possibly matches TRBD1 or TRBD2 (6 bases each). CDR1 and CDR2 (germline): LNHNV, YYDKDF (reference sequence). The length of the CDR3 is 15 residues. V was clipped by 0 bases and J by 0 bases, with 9 bases between them. DNA for the CDR3: TGTGCCACCAGCAGAGAAGGGGGGAGCTCCTACGAGCAGTACTTC. Translating it yields CATSREGGSSYEQYF.

The chain couples TRBV4-1 to TRBJ1-1; a weak D match, TRBD1 (6 bases). Germline values: CDR1 MGHRA, CDR2 YSYEKL. V was shortened by 5 bases and J by 2 bases, with 12 bases between the two germline ends. This CDR3 comprises 14 residues. CDR3 sequence reads: CASSARDINTEAFF. The CDR3 nucleotides read TGCGCCAGCAGCGCCCGGGACATCAACACTGAAGCTTTCTTT.

The chain carries TRBV7-8 and TRBJ2-1, with D possibly matching TRBD1 (5 bases). This CDR3 is built from 16 residues. Germline CDR1 and CDR2: SGHVS and FQNEAQ. V was trimmed by 2 bases and J by 6 bases, leaving 17 bases between them. The CDR3 loop is CASSLWTSQEVNEQFF. CDR3 DNA sequence: TGTGCCAGCAGCTTATGGACATCCCAGGAAGTCAATGAGCAGTTCTTC.

This clone has only a few counts. The V and J genes are TRBV6-1 and TRBJ1-4; no definite D call. The CDR3 spans 13 residues. CDR1 and CDR2 from the germline V gene are MNHNS and SASEGT. The V end lost 6 bases, the J end lost 4 bases, and 9 bases lay between the germline ends. The CDR3 nucleotides are TGTGCCAGCAGGAGGGAAGGTAATGAAAAACTGTTTTTT. Amino acid sequence: CASRREGNEKLFF.

This chain joins TRBV11-2 and TRBJ2-7; a possible D gene is TRBD1 (6 bases). Trimming stripped 2 bases from V and 4 bases from J, with 18 bases between. CDR1 is SGHAT, CDR2 FQNNGV, per germline. The CDR3 is 16 amino acids. Here the CDR3 DNA reads TGTGCCAGCAGCTTAACCGCGGTGGGCAGGGGTTACGAGCAGTACTTC. It is translated as CASSLTAVGRGYEQYF.

J is TRBJ1-3 and V is TRBV5-6; D unclear. The CDR3 loop spans 16 amino acids. Between the trimmed V and J ends, which lost 4 bases and 3 bases, there was a span of 17 bases. Germline values: CDR1 SGHDT, CDR2 YYEEEE. The CDR3, as DNA: TGTGCCAGCAGCCCGAGACCGCATCCGGGTGGAAACACCATATATTTT. This encodes CASSPRPHPGGNTIYF.

V and J are TRBV6-5 and TRBJ1-4, with a tentative D call TRBD1 (5 bases). The germline gives CDR1 MNHEY, CDR2 SVGAGI. V shed 6 bases and J shed 7 bases, with 15 bases lying between them. This CDR3 is built from 14 residues. CDR3 in amino acids: CASSPLDRSEKLFF. The CDR3, as DNA: TGTGCCAGCAGCCCCTTAGACAGAAGTGAAAAACTGTTTTTT.

The chain recombines TRBV5-6 with TRBJ2-7; 9 nucleotides match TRBD2. After removal of 0 bases from V and 3 bases from J, the junction contained 7 bases not matched to a gene. Germline V gene lookup returns CDR1 SGHDT and CDR2 YYEEEE. CDR3 length equals 16 residues. CDR3: CASSLAPRTSVYEQYF. The CDR3 bases are TGTGCCAGCAGCTTGGCCCCTCGGACTAGCGTCTACGAGCAGTACTTC.